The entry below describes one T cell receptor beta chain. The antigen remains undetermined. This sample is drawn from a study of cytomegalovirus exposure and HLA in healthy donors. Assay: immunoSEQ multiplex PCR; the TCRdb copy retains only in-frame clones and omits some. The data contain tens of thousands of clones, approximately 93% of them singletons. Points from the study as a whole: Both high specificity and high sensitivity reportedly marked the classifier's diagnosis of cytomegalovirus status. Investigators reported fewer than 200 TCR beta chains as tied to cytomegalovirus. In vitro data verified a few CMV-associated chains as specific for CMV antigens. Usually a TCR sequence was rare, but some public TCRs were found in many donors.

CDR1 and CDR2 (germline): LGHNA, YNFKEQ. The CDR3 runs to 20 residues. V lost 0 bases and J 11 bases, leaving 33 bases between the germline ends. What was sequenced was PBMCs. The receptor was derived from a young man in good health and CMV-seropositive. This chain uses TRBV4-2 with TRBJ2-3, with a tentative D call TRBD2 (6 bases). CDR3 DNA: TGTGCCAGCAGCCAAGATCTAGAGGAGCGGGCGTTTTTCAACCCGCATAGGCAGTATTTT. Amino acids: CASSQDLEERAFFNPHRQYF.